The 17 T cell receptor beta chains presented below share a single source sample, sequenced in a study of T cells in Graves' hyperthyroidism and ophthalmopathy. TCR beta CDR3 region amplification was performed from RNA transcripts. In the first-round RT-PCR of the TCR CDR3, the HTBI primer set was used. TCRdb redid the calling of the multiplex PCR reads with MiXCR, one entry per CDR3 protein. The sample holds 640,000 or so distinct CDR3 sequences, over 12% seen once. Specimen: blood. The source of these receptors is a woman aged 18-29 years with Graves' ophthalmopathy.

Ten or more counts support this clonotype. As DNA, the CDR3 is TGCAGCTTAACAGTGAACACTGAAGCTTTCTTT. Encoded protein: CSLTVNTEAFF. The chain combines TRBV29-1 with TRBJ1-1; D ambiguous. The CDR3 is made up of 11 amino acids. The V end lost 8 bases, the J end lost 0 bases, and 7 bases lay between the germline ends. The germline CDR1 and CDR2 sequences are SQVTM and ANQGSEA. The full variable domain, rest sourced from reference TRBV29-1 and TRBJ1-1, is SAVISQKPSRDICQRGTSLTIQCQVDSQVTMMFWYRQQPGQSLTLIATANQGSEATYESGFVIDKFPISRPNLTFSTLTVSNMSPEDSSIYLCSLTVNTEAFFGQGTRLTVV.

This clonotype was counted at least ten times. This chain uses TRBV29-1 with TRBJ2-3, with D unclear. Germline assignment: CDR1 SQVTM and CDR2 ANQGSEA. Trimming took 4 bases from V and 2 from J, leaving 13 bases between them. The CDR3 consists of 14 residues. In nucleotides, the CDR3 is TGCAGCGTTGGTCAGGTCGAACACACAGATACGCAGTATTTT. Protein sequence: CSVGQVEHTDTQYF.

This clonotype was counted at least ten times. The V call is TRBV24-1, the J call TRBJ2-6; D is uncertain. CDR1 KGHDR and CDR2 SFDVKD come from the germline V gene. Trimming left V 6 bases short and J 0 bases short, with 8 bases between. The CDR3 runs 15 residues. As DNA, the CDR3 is TGTGCCACCAGTCCTGGTTCCTCTGGGGCCAACGTCCTGACTTTC. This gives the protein CATSPGSSGANVLTF.

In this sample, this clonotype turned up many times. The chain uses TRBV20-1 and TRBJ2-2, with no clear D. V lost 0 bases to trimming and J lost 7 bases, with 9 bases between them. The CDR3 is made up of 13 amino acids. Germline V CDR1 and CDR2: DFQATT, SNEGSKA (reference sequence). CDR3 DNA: TGCAGTGCTAGAGAAAACTCTCGCGGGGAGCTGTTTTTT. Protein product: CSARENSRGELFF.

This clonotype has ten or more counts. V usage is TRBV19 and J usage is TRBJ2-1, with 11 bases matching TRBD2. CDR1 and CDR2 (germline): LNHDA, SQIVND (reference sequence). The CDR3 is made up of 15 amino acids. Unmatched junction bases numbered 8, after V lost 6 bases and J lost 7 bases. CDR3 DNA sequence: TGTGCCAGTAGCGAAACTAGCGGGAGATCAAATGAGCAGTTCTTC. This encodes CASSETSGRSNEQFF.

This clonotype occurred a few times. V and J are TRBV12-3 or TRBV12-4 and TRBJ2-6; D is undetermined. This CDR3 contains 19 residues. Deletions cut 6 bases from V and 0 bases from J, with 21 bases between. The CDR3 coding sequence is TGTGCCAGCAGGACCTCTCGGACGGATCTTATCTCTGGGGCCAACGTCCTGACTTTC. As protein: CASRTSRTDLISGANVLTF.

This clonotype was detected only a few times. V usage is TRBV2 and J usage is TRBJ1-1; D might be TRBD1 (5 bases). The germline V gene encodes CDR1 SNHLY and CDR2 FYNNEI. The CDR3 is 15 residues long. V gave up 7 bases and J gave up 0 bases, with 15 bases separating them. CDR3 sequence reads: CASTSRGYLNTEAFF. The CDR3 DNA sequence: TGTGCCAGCACCTCACGGGGCTACTTGAACACTGAAGCTTTCTTT.

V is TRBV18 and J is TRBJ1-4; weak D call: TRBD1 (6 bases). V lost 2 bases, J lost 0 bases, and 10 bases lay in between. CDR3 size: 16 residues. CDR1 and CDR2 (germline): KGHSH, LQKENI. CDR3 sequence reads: CASSPGGTATNEKLFF. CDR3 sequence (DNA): TGTGCCAGCTCACCAGGGGGCACTGCAACTAATGAAAAACTGTTTTTT.

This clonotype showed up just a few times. CDR3 in amino acids: CASSPAGLNYEQYF. The CDR3 DNA is TGTGCCAGTAGCCCAGCGGGACTGAACTACGAGCAGTACTTC. This chain connects TRBV19 to TRBJ2-7, with 7 bases matching TRBD2. The germline V gene has CDR1 LNHDA and CDR2 SQIVND (reference sequence). The junction had 8 bases not matched to a gene; V was cut back by 6 bases and J by 3 bases. The CDR3 covers 14 residues.

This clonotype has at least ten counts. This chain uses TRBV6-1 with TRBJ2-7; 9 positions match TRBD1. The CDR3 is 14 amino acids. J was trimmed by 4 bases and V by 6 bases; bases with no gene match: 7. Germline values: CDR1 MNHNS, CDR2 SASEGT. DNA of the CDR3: TGTGCCAGCAGCCAGGGACAGGGATTTTACGAGCAGTACTTC. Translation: CASSQGQGFYEQYF.

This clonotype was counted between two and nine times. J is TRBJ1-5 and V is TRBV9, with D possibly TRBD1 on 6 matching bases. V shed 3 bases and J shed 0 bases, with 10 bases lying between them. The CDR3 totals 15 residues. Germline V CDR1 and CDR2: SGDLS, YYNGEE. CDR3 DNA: TGTGCCAGCAGCGAACAGGGACGTAGCAATCAGCCCCAGCATTTT. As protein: CASSEQGRSNQPQHF. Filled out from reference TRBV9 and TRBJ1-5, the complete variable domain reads DSGVTQTPKHLITATGQRVTLRCSPRSGDLSVYWYQQSLDQGLQFLIQYYNGEERAKGNILERFSAQQFPDLHSELNLSSLELGDSALYFCASSEQGRSNQPQHFGDGTRLSIL.

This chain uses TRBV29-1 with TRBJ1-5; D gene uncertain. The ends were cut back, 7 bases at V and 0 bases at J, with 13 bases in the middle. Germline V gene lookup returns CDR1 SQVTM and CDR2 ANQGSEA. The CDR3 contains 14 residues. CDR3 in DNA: TGCAGCGCCTCAACGACGAATAGCAATCAGCCCCAGCATTTT. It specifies CSASTTNSNQPQHF.

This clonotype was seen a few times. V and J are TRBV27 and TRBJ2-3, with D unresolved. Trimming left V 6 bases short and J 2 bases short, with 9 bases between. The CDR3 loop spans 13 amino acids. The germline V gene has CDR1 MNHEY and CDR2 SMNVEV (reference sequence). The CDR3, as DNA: TGTGCCAGCAGAGGGCTAAACACAGATACGCAGTATTTT. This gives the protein CASRGLNTDTQYF.

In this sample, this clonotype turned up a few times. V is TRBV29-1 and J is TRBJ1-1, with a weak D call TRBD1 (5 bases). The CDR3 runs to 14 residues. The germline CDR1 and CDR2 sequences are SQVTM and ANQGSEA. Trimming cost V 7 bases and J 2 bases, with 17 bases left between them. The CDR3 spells CSGRRDLGNTEAFF. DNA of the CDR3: TGCAGCGGCCGCCGGGACTTGGGAAACACTGAAGCTTTCTTT.

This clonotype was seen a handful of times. This chain's CDR3 is CASSLRVGGYNSPLHF. CDR3 in DNA: TGTGCCAGCAGCCTGCGGGTGGGGGGTTATAATTCACCCCTCCACTTT. This chain links TRBV7-3 with TRBJ1-6, with D perhaps TRBD1 (5 bases). The CDR3 runs to 16 residues. Trimming shortened V by 5 bases and J by 4 bases, and 15 bases separated the two germline ends. The germline V gene has CDR1 SGHTA and CDR2 FQGTGA.

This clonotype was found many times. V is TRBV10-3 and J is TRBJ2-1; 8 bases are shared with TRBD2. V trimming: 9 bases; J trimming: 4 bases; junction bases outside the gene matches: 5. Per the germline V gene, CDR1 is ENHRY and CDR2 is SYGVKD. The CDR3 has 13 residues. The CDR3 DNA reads TGTGCCATTAGACTAGCGTGGTACAATGAGCAGTTCTTC. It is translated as CAIRLAWYNEQFF.

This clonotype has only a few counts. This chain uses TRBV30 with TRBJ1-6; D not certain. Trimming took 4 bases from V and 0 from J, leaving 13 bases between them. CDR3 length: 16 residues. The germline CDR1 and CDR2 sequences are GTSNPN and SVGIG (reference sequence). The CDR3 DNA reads TGTGCCTGGAAGAAGGTTTTAAGCTCCTATAATTCACCCCTCCACTTT. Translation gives CAWKKVLSSYNSPLHF.